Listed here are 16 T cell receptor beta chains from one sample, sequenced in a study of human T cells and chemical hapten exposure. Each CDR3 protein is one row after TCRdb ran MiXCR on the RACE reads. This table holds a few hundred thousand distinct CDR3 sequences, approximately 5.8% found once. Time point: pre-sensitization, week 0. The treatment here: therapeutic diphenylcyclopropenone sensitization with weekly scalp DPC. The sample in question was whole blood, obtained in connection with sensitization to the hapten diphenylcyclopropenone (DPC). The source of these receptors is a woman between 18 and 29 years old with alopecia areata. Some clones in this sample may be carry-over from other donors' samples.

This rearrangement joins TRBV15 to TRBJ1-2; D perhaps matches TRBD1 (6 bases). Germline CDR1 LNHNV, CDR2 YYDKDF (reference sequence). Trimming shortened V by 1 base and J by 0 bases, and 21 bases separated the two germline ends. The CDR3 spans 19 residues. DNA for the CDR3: TGTGCCACCAGCAGAGGTGGGCAGTGGGGGGCTGGAACTAACTATGGCTACACCTTC. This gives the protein CATSRGGQWGAGTNYGYTF.

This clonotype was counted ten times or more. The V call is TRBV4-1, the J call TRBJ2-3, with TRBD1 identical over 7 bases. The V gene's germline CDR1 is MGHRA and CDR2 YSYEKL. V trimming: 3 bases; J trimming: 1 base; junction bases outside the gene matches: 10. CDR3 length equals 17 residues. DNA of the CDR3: TGCGCCAGCAGCCAGGAGTCGACAGGGATGGGCACAGATACGCAGTATTTT. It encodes CASSQESTGMGTDTQYF.

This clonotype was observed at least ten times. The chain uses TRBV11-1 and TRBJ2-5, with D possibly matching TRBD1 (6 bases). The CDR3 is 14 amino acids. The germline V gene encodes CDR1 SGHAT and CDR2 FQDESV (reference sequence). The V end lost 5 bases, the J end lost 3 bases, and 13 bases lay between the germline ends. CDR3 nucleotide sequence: TGTGCCAGCAGCCTGGGACATCTAGAAGAGACCCAGTACTTC. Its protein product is CASSLGHLEETQYF.

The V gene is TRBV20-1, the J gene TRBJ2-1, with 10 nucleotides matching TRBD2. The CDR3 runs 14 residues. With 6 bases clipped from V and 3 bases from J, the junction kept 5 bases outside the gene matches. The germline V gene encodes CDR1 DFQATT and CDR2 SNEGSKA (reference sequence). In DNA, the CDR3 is TGCAGTGCGGGTCTAGCGGGGGACTACAATGAGCAGTTCTTC. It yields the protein CSAGLAGDYNEQFF.

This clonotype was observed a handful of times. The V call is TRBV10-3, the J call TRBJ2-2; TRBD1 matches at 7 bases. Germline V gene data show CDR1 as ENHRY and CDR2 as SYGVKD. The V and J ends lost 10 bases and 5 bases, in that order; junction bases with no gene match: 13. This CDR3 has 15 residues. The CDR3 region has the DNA TGTGCCACTACCCAGGACAGGTTAAGAACCGGGGAGCTGTTTTTT. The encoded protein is CATTQDRLRTGELFF.

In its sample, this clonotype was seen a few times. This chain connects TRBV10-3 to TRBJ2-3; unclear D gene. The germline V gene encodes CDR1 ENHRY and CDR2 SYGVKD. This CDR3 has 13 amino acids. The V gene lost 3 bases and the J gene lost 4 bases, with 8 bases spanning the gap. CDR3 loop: CAISEGKPDTQYF. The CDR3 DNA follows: TGTGCCATCAGTGAAGGGAAGCCAGATACGCAGTATTTT.

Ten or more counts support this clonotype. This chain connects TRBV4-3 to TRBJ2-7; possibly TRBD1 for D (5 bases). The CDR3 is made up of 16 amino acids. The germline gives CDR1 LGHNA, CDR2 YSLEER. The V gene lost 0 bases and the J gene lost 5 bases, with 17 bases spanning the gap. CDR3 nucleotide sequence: TGCGCCAGCAGCCAAGATGTCCAGGGTCAGTTCAACGAGCAGTACTTC. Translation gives CASSQDVQGQFNEQYF.

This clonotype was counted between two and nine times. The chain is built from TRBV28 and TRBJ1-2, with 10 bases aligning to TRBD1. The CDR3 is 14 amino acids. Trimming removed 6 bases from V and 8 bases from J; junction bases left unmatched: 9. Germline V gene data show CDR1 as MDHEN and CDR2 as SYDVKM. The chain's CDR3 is CASSTGQGSSGYTF. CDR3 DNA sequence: TGTGCCAGCAGCACGGGACAGGGGTCTTCGGGCTACACCTTC.

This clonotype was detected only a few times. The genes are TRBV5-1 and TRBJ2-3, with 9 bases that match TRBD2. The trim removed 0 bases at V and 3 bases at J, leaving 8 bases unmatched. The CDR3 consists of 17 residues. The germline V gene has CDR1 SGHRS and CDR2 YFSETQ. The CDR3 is CASSLAPLAGLTDTQYF. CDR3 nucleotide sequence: TGCGCCAGCAGCTTGGCACCCCTAGCGGGGTTAACAGATACGCAGTATTTT.

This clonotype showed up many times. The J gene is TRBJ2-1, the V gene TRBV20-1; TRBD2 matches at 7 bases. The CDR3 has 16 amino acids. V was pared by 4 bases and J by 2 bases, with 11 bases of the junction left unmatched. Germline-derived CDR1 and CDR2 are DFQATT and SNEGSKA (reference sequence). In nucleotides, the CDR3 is TGCAGTGCTACCAGAGAGGACGGGGGGACCTACAATGAGCAGTTCTTC. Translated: CSATREDGGTYNEQFF.

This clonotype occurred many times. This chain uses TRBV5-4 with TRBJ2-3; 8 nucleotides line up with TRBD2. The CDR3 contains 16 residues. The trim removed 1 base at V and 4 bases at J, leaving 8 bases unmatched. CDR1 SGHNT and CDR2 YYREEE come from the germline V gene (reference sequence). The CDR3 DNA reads TGTGCCAGCAGCTTGAGTGGCGGGGGGTCTGCAGATACGCAGTATTTT. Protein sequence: CASSLSGGGSADTQYF.

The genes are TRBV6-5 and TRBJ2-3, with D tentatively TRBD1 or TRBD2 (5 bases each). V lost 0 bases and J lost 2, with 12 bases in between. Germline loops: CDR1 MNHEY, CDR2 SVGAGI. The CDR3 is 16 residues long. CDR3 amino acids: CASSYSVGTPTDTQYF. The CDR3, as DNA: TGTGCCAGCAGTTACTCGGTGGGGACCCCCACAGATACGCAGTATTTT.

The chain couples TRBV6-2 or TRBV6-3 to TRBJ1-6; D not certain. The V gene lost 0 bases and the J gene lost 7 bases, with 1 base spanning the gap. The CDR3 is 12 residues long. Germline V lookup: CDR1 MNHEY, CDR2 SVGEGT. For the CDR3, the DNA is TGTGCCAGCAGTTACTCGAATTCACCCCTCCACTTT. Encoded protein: CASSYSNSPLHF.

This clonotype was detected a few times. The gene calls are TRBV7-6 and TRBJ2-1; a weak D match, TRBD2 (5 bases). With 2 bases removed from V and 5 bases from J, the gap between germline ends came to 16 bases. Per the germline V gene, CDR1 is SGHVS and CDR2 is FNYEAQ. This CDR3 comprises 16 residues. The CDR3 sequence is CASSLLTRVGDNEQFF. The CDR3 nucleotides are TGTGCCAGCAGCTTACTGACGAGGGTCGGGGACAATGAGCAGTTCTTC.

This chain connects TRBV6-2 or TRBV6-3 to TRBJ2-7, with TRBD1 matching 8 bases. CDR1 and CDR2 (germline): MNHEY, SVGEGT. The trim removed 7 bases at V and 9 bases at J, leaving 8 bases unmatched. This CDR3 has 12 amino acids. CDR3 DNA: TGTGCCAGCACCAACGACAGGGGACGGCAGTACTTC. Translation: CASTNDRGRQYF.

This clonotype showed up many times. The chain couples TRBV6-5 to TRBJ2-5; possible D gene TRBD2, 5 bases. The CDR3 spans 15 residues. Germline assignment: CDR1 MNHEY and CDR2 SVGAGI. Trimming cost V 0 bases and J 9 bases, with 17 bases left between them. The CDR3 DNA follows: TGTGCCAGCAGTTACTCGGGCGACCGGGGAAGGCCCCAGTACTTC. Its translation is CASSYSGDRGRPQYF.